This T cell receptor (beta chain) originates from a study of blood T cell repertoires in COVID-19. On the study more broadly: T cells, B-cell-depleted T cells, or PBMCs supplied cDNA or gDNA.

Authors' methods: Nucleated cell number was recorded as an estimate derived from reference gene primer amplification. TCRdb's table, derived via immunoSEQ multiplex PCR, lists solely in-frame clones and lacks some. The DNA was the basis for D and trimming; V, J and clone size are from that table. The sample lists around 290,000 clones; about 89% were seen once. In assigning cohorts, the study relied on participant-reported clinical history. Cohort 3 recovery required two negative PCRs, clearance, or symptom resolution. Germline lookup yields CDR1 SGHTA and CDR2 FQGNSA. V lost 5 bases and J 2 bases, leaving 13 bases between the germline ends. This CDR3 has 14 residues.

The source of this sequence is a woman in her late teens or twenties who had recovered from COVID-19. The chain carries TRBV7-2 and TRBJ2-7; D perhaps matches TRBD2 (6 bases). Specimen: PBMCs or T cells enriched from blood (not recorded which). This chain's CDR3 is CASSRDSRAYEQYF. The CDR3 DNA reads TGTGCCAGCAGCCGGGACTCTCGAGCCTACGAGCAGTACTTC.